One sample yielded the 30 T cell receptor beta chains listed below, sequenced in a study of blood T cells in healthy people across ages. For the second PCR, which ran for about 6 to 11 cycles, a sample-barcoded 5' primer and a J-beta primer mix were used. TCRdb re-called the 5' RACE reads through MiXCR, storing one row per CDR3 protein. Among some 1.8 million distinct CDR3 sequences, more than 35% were seen once, and the ten largest hold more than 20%. Material for sequencing was blood. The receptors were gathered from a human donor in good health.

The chain is built from TRBV12-3 or TRBV12-4 and TRBJ1-4; D not resolved. V dropped 6 bases and J dropped 3 bases, with 14 bases sitting between them. The CDR3 is 15 amino acids. The CDR3 protein is CASSSQHGANEKLFF. The DNA for the CDR3 is TGTGCCAGCAGCTCTCAGCACGGGGCTAATGAAAAACTGTTTTTT.

The V call is TRBV10-2, the J call TRBJ2-1, with D possibly matching TRBD2 (5 bases). CDR3 length equals 14 residues. V lost 4 bases and J lost 2, with 9 bases in between. The V gene's germline CDR1 is WSHSY and CDR2 SAAADI. This CDR3 is CASSVGLTYNEQFF. CDR3 sequence (DNA): TGCGCCAGCAGTGTCGGACTTACCTACAATGAGCAGTTCTTC.

This rearrangement joins TRBV7-2 to TRBJ1-5; tentatively, D is TRBD1 (6 bases). CDR1 SGHTA and CDR2 FQGNSA come from the germline V gene. V was clipped by 5 bases and J by 1 base, with 15 bases between them. This CDR3 is 16 amino acids long. This CDR3 is CASSLSGGASNQPQHF. The DNA for the CDR3 is TGTGCCAGCAGCCTATCGGGGGGGGCAAGCAATCAGCCCCAGCATTTT. Complete variable domain (other parts from reference TRBV7-2 and TRBJ1-5): GAGVSQSPSNKVTEKGKDVELRCDPISGHTALYWYRQSLGQGLEFLIYFQGNSAPDKSGLPSDRFSAERTGGSVSTLTIQRTQQEDSAVYLCASSLSGGASNQPQHFGDGTRLSIL.

The chain has TRBV7-9 and TRBJ2-7, with D possibly matching TRBD1 (6 bases). The germline V gene encodes CDR1 SEHNR and CDR2 FQNEAQ (reference sequence). The CDR3 covers 16 residues. The V end lost 2 bases, the J end lost 3 bases, and 17 bases lay between the germline ends. The CDR3 loop reads CASSLTDQGGRYEQYF. Written as DNA, the CDR3 is TGTGCCAGCAGCTTAACGGACCAAGGGGGTCGCTACGAGCAGTACTTC.

This clonotype was observed a handful of times. This rearrangement joins TRBV6-2 or TRBV6-3 to TRBJ2-5, with D unclear. The germline V and J ends were trimmed by 4 bases and 5 bases, with 17 bases remaining between them. Germline lookup yields CDR1 MNHEY and CDR2 SVGEGT. The CDR3 runs 15 residues. The CDR3 nucleotides read TGTGCCAGCAGTTCCTATGCCGGGCGAGGCGAGACCCAGTACTTC. It translates to CASSSYAGRGETQYF.

This clonotype has a handful of counts. This chain connects TRBV7-2 to TRBJ2-5, with a tentative D call TRBD2 (6 bases). Germline V gene data show CDR1 as SGHTA and CDR2 as FQGNSA. Trimming shortened V by 1 base and J by 5 bases, and 23 bases separated the two germline ends. The CDR3 loop spans 18 amino acids. CDR3 sequence (DNA): TGTGCCAGCAGCTTAGTCGGGGCAGGGATTCGTGGGGGGGAGACCCAGTACTTC. Amino acid sequence: CASSLVGAGIRGGETQYF.

The V and J genes are TRBV28 and TRBJ2-1; the match to TRBD1 covers 7 bases. The CDR3 is 16 amino acids. Per the germline V gene, CDR1 is MDHEN and CDR2 is SYDVKM. Trimming removed 8 bases from V and 1 base from J; junction bases left unmatched: 11. CDR3 region: CASGETGVGSYNEQFF. The CDR3 DNA sequence: TGTGCCAGCGGTGAAACAGGGGTGGGTTCCTACAATGAGCAGTTCTTC.

This clonotype occurred once. V and J are TRBV20-1 and TRBJ2-4; a weak D match, TRBD2 (5 bases). The length of the CDR3 is 11 residues. V lost 6 bases, J lost 13 bases, and 16 bases lay in between. Germline V gene data show CDR1 as DFQATT and CDR2 as SNEGSKA (reference sequence). The CDR3 sequence: CSALTSWEQYF. The CDR3 DNA is TGCAGTGCCCTTACTAGTTGGGAGCAGTACTTC.

This chain uses TRBV5-4 with TRBJ1-2; 10 nucleotides line up with TRBD1. This CDR3 region has 15 residues. CDR1 is SGHNT, CDR2 YYREEE, per germline (reference sequence). The junction had 9 bases not matched to a gene; V was cut back by 4 bases and J by 6 bases. CDR3 sequence (DNA): TGTGCCAGCAGCGGAATGGACAGGGGGATTGATGGCTACACCTTC. Its protein is CASSGMDRGIDGYTF.

This chain links TRBV9 with TRBJ2-7; TRBD2 aligns across 7 bases. V lost 0 bases, J lost 0 bases, and 6 bases stayed unmatched. The CDR3 is made up of 16 amino acids. Germline V gives CDR1 SGDLS, CDR2 YYNGEE. The CDR3 nucleotides are TGTGCCAGCAGCGTAGACGGTAGCGGGCCCTCCTACGAGCAGTACTTC. Residues: CASSVDGSGPSYEQYF. The full variable domain, in which reference TRBV9 and TRBJ2-7 provide the parts outside the CDR3, is DSGVTQTPKHLITATGQRVTLRCSPRSGDLSVYWYQQSLDQGLQFLIQYYNGEERAKGNILERFSAQQFPDLHSELNLSSLELGDSALYFCASSVDGSGPSYEQYFGPGTRLTVT.

The rearrangement joins TRBV28 to TRBJ1-2; D ambiguous. V gave up 1 base and J gave up 10 bases, with 13 bases separating them. CDR3 length: 13 amino acids. Germline V CDR1 and CDR2: MDHEN, SYDVKM. Written as DNA, the CDR3 is TGTGCCAGCAGTTTATATTTGGCCCGCGACTACACCTTC. Amino acids: CASSLYLARDYTF.

This CDR3 is CASSFDSPNTEAFF. DNA of the CDR3: TGTGCCAGCAGCTTCGACAGCCCGAACACTGAAGCTTTCTTT. The V and J genes are TRBV7-2 and TRBJ1-1, with D perhaps matching TRBD1 (5 bases). This CDR3 has 14 residues. Between the trimmed V and J ends, which lost 3 bases and 1 base, there was a span of 9 bases. CDR1 is SGHTA, CDR2 FQGNSA, per germline.

The V gene is TRBV10-2, the J gene TRBJ1-2; no clear D. The CDR3 is 13 residues long. The V gene's germline CDR1 is WSHSY and CDR2 SAAADI. The ends were cut back, 2 bases at V and 3 bases at J, with 7 bases in the middle. This CDR3 reads CASSERNYYGYTF. DNA of the CDR3: TGCGCCAGCAGTGAGCGCAATTACTATGGCTACACCTTC.

The chain recombines TRBV29-1 with TRBJ2-3; no reliable D call. The CDR3 extends over 16 amino acids. The V and J ends lost 3 bases and 2 bases respectively, with 18 bases between them. CDR1 SQVTM and CDR2 ANQGSEA come from the germline V gene. CDR3 coding DNA: TGCAGCGTTGATATGGGCAGCATGATAACCACAGATACGCAGTATTTT. Translation: CSVDMGSMITTDTQYF.

This clonotype was seen a few times. V gene TRBV12-3 or TRBV12-4 combines with J gene TRBJ2-1; a weak D match, TRBD1 (7 bases). CDR3 length: 15 amino acids. Between the trimmed V and J ends, which lost 6 bases and 5 bases, there was a span of 17 bases. CDR3 DNA sequence: TGTGCCAGCAGCCTCAGGGGGGCAAGAAACAATGAGCAGTTCTTC. It specifies CASSLRGARNNEQFF.

The chain uses TRBV3-1 and TRBJ2-3; D is unresolved. V was trimmed by 10 bases and J by 1 base, leaving 12 bases between them. CDR1 is LGHDT and CDR2 is YNNKEL in the germline V gene (reference sequence). CDR3 length equals 13 residues. The CDR3 loop is CATIEAGTDTQYF. In DNA, the CDR3 is TGTGCCACAATAGAGGCCGGCACAGATACGCAGTATTTT.

In this sample, this clonotype turned up many times. V and J are TRBV4-2 and TRBJ1-2; tentatively, D is TRBD1 (5 bases). The V end lost 1 base, the J end lost 0 bases, and 9 bases lay between the germline ends. This CDR3 is 15 amino acids long. The germline V gene has CDR1 LGHNA and CDR2 YNFKEQ. CDR3 DNA: TGTGCCAGCAGCCAAGGGGACCGAGCTAACTATGGCTACACCTTC. Its protein product is CASSQGDRANYGYTF.

The chain is built from TRBV9 and TRBJ2-1; D might be TRBD1 (6 bases). The CDR3 contains 15 residues. V lost 0 bases to trimming and J lost 6 bases, with 13 bases between them. Germline values: CDR1 SGDLS, CDR2 YYNGEE. The CDR3 is CASSVATGKGNEQFF. In DNA form, the CDR3 reads TGTGCCAGCAGCGTAGCTACAGGGAAGGGCAATGAGCAGTTCTTC. Complete variable domain (other parts from reference TRBV9 and TRBJ2-1): DSGVTQTPKHLITATGQRVTLRCSPRSGDLSVYWYQQSLDQGLQFLIQYYNGEERAKGNILERFSAQQFPDLHSELNLSSLELGDSALYFCASSVATGKGNEQFFGPGTRLTVL.

V gene TRBV7-3 combines with J gene TRBJ2-7; D uncertain. The CDR3 runs 18 residues. Trimming stripped 0 bases from V and 4 bases from J, with 22 bases between. Germline assignment: CDR1 SGHTA and CDR2 FQGTGA. The CDR3 DNA follows: TGTGCCAGCAGCTTAACGTCAGGCCGAACCTACGTCAGGTACGAGCAGTACTTC. Its protein product is CASSLTSGRTYVRYEQYF.

This sequence joins TRBV4-1 and TRBJ2-1; TRBD2 agrees at 7 bases. The V gene's germline CDR1 is MGHRA and CDR2 YSYEKL. The CDR3 covers 16 residues. V was clipped by 0 bases and J by 2 bases; unmatched bases: 4. CDR3 region: CASSQDPGLPYNEQFF. Here the CDR3 DNA reads TGCGCCAGCAGCCAAGATCCGGGACTACCCTACAATGAGCAGTTCTTC.

This sequence joins TRBV7-8 and TRBJ1-4; tentatively, D is TRBD1 (6 bases). From germline, CDR1 is SGHVS and CDR2 FQNEAQ. The CDR3 sequence is 13 residues long. Trimming cost V 7 bases and J 7 bases, with 13 bases left between them. The CDR3 nucleotides read TGTGCCAGCACCGACGGGGGGCTTGAAAAACTGTTTTTT. Translation: CASTDGGLEKLFF.

For this clonotype: Compared with germline, one end of the junction differs, possibly owing to a read error. This chain links TRBV7-2 with TRBJ1-1; TRBD1 might be the D (5 bases). This CDR3 is 15 amino acids long. Germline V gene sequence: CDR1 SGHTA, CDR2 FQGNSA. The CDR3 nucleotides are TGTGCCAGCAGCTTTCGGAGACAGCTGAACGCTGAAGCTTTCTTT. This gives the protein CASSFRRQLNAEAFF.

The gene calls are TRBV7-2 and TRBJ2-5, with 11 bases lining up with TRBD2. This CDR3 region has 15 residues. From germline, CDR1 is SGHTA and CDR2 FQGNSA. V was pared by 7 bases and J by 0 bases, with 4 bases of the junction left unmatched. The CDR3 DNA reads as TGTGCCAGCACCCCTAGCGGGGGGTACCAAGAGACCCAGTACTTC. It yields the protein CASTPSGGYQETQYF.

The chain joins TRBV5-5 to TRBJ2-7; D ambiguous. This CDR3 has 15 amino acids. Trimming removed 2 bases at V and 4 bases at J, with 16 bases between. Germline CDR1 and CDR2: SGHKS and YYEKEE (reference sequence). The CDR3 loop is CASSLAGPLSYEQYV. The CDR3 bases are TGTGCCAGCAGCTTAGCCGGGCCCCTTTCGTACGAGCAGTACGTC.

The gene calls are TRBV20-1 and TRBJ2-7; D perhaps matches TRBD2 (6 bases). V lost 0 bases to trimming and J lost 3 bases, with 15 bases between them. In germline, CDR1 is DFQATT, CDR2 SNEGSKA (reference sequence). This CDR3 has 15 amino acids. In DNA, the CDR3 is TGCAGTGCTAGAGATCTCCTTGGGACTGTCTACGAGCAGTACTTC. This sequence encodes CSARDLLGTVYEQYF.

The chain joins TRBV10-3 to TRBJ1-5, with 7 bases fitting TRBD1. The CDR3 extends over 14 amino acids. Trimming at V came to 4 bases and at J to 4 bases, leaving 4 bases not matched to a gene. Germline CDR1 reads ENHRY; CDR2 reads SYGVKD. The CDR3 is CAISGQGVNQPQHF. In nucleotides, the CDR3 is TGTGCCATCAGTGGACAGGGCGTGAATCAGCCCCAGCATTTT.

This clonotype has more than one count but fewer than ten. The chain recombines TRBV9 with TRBJ2-7; weak D call: TRBD1 (5 bases). Germline loops: CDR1 SGDLS, CDR2 YYNGEE. The CDR3 totals 15 residues. Trimming removed 0 bases from V and 2 bases from J, with 12 bases in between. CDR3 residues: CASSVDDMGPYEQYF. The CDR3 region has the DNA TGTGCCAGCAGCGTAGATGATATGGGGCCCTACGAGCAGTACTTC.

A word on this clonotype: A junction boundary mismatches the germline segment, possibly from a read error. V usage is TRBV20-1 and J usage is TRBJ1-5; tentative D call: TRBD1 (6 bases). This CDR3 has 15 amino acids. Per germline, CDR1 DFQATT and CDR2 SNEGSKA (reference sequence). CDR3 nucleotide sequence: TGCAGTGCTAGCCTCTCGGAGGGGGTAAATCAGACCCAGCATTTT. Protein product: CSASLSEGVNQTQHF.

The V gene is TRBV7-3, the J gene TRBJ1-2; the match to TRBD1 covers 7 bases. Trimming took 5 bases from V and 7 from J; bases not matched to a gene: 7. Looked up from germline, CDR1 is SGHTA and CDR2 is FQGTGA. The CDR3 has 13 amino acids. DNA for the CDR3: TGTGCCAGCAGCCCGGGACAGTCGGTTGGCTACACCTTC. Protein product: CASSPGQSVGYTF.

This clonotype was observed a few times. V gene TRBV11-2 combines with J gene TRBJ2-1; D may be TRBD2 (6 bases). This CDR3 contains 15 residues. From germline, CDR1 is SGHAT and CDR2 FQNNGV. V lost 3 bases, J lost 3 bases, and 12 bases lay in between. The CDR3 protein is CASSFSGLYYNEQFF. The CDR3 DNA sequence: TGTGCCAGCAGCTTTTCCGGACTATACTACAATGAGCAGTTCTTC.